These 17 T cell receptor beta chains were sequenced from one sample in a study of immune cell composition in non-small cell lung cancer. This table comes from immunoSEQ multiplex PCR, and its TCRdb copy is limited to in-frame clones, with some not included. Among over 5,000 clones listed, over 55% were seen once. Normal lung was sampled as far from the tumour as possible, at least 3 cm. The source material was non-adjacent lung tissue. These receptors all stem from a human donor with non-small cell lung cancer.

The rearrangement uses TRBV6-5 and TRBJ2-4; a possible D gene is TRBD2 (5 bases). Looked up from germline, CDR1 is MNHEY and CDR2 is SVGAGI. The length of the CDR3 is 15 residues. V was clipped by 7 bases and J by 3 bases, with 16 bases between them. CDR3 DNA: TGTGCCAGCACCCAAAGAGGGCTTGTCAAAAACATTCAGTACTTC. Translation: CASTQRGLVKNIQYF.

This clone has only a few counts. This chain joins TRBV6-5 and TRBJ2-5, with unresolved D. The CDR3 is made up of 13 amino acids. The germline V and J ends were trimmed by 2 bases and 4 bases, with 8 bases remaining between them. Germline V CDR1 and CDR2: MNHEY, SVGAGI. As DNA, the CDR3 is TGTGCCAGCAGTTACCTACCGCGAGAGACCCAGTACTTC. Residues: CASSYLPRETQYF.

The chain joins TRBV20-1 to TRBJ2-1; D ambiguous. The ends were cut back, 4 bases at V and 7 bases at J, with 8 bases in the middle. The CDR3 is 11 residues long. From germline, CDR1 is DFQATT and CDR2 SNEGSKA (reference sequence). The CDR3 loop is CSAKFLNEQFF. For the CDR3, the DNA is TGCAGTGCTAAGTTCCTAAATGAGCAGTTCTTC.

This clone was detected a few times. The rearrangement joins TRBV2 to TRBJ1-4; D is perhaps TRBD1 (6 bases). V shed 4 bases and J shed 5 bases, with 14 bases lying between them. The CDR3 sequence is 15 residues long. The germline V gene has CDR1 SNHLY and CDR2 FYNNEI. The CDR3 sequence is CASSAAGQSNEKLFF. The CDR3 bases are TGTGCCAGCAGTGCGGCCGGACAGTCAAATGAAAAACTGTTTTTT.

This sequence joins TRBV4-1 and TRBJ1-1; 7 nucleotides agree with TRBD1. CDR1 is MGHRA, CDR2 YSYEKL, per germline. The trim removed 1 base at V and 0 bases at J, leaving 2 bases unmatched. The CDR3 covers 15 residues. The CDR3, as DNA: TGCGCCAGCAGCCAAGCACAGGGGATGAACACTGAAGCTTTCTTT. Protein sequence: CASSQAQGMNTEAFF.

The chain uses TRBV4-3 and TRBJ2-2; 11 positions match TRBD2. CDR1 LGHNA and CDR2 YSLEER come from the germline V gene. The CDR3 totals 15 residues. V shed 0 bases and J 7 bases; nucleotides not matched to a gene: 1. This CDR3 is CASSQDGTSGGELFF. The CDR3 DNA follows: TGCGCCAGCAGCCAAGATGGGACTAGCGGCGGGGAGCTGTTTTTT.

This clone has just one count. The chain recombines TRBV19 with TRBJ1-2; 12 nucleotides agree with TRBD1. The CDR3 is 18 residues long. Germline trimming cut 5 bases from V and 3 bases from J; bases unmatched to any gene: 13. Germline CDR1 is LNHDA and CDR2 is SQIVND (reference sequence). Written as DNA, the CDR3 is TGTGCCAGTAGTGTCGACCGGGACAGGGGGCGCAAAGACTATGGCTACACCTTC. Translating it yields CASSVDRDRGRKDYGYTF.

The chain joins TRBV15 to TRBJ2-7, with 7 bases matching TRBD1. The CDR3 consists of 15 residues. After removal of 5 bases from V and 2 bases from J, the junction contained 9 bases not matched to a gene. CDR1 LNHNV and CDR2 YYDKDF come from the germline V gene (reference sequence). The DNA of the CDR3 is TGTGCCACCAGCCCCTACGAGGACAGGCCCTACGAGCAGTACTTC. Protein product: CATSPYEDRPYEQYF.

The CDR3: CASSGLAGAQETQYF. For the CDR3, the DNA is TGCGCCAGCAGCGGGCTAGCGGGGGCACAAGAGACCCAGTACTTC. V and J are TRBV5-1 and TRBJ2-5, with 10 positions matching TRBD2. Germline assignment: CDR1 SGHRS and CDR2 YFSETQ. There are 15 residues in the CDR3. V lost 4 bases, J lost 2 bases, and 5 bases stayed unmatched.

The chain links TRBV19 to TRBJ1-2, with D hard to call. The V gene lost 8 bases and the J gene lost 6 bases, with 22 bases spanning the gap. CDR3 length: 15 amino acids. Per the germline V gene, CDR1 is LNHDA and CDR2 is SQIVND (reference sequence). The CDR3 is CASCGLRAGPHGYTF. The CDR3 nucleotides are TGTGCCAGTTGTGGCTTGAGGGCAGGCCCTCATGGCTACACCTTC.

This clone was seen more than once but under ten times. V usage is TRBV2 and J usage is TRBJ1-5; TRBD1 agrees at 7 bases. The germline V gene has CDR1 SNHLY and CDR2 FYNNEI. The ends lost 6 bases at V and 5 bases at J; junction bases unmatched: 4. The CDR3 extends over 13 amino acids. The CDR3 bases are TGTGCCAGCAGCGGGGACAGAGATCAGCCCCAGCATTTT. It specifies CASSGDRDQPQHF.

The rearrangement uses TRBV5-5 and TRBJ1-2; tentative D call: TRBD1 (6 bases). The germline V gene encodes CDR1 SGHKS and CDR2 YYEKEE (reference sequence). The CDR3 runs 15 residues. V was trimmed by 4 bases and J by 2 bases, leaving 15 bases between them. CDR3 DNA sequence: TGTGCCAGCAGCACTGACGACAGGAGAAACTATGGCTACACCTTC. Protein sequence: CASSTDDRRNYGYTF.

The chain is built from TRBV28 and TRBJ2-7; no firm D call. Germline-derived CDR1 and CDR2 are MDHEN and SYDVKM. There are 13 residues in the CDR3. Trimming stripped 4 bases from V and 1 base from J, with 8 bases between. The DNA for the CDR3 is TGTGCCAGCAGTTCTTTCCAGTCCTACGAGCAGTACTTC. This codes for CASSSFQSYEQYF.

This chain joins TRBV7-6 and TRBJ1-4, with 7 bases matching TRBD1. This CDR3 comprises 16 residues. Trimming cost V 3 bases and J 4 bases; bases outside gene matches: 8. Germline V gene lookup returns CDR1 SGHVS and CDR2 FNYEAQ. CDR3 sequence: CASSLGGGGGNEKLFF. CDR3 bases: TGTGCCAGCAGCTTGGGAGGAGGGGGCGGTAATGAAAAACTGTTTTTT.

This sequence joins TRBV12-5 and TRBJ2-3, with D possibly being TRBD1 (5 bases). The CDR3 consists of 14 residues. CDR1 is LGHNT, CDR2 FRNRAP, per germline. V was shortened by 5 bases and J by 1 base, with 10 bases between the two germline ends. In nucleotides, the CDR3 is TGTGCTAGTGGTACCCTCAGGGGCACAGATACGCAGTATTTT. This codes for CASGTLRGTDTQYF.

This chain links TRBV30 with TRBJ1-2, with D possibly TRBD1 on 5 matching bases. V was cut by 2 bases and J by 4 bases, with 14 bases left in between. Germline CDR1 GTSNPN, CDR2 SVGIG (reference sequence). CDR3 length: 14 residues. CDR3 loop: CAWSIWGGGYGYTF. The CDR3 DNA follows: TGTGCCTGGAGTATATGGGGCGGGGGCTATGGCTACACCTTC. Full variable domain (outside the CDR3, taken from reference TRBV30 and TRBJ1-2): SQTIHQWPATLVQPVGSPLSLECTVEGTSNPNLYWYRQAAGRGLQLLFYSVGIGQISSEVPQNLSASRPQDRQFILSSKKLLLSDSGFYLCAWSIWGGGYGYTFGSGTRLTVV.

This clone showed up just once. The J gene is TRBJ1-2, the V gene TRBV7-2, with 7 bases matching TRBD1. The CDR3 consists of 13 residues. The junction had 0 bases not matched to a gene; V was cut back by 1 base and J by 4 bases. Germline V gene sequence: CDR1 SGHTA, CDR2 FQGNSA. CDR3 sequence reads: CASSLGDSYGYTF. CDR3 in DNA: TGTGCCAGCAGCTTAGGGGACAGCTATGGCTACACCTTC.